This T cell receptor beta chain is from a study of post-analysis software for immune sequencing data. Study background: Included among the disease courses, which were recorded for the cohort, were relapsing-remitting, secondary progressive and progressive-relapsing multiple sclerosis.

The CDR3 length is 20 residues. Looked up from germline, CDR1 is SGHRS and CDR2 is YFSETQ. V shed 4 bases and J 0 bases; nucleotides not matched to a gene: 12. Included in the TCR beta cDNA libraries were unique molecular identifiers. Around 500,000 cDNA molecules were obtained from approximately 0.91 to 9.4 million T cells. Each CDR3 protein is one row after TCRdb ran MiXCR on the PCR reads. The sample comprises a few hundred thousand distinct CDR3 sequences, approximately 45% of which are singletons, and 12% rests with the top ten. Overall study findings and caveats: Significantly decreased normalized Chao1 diversity was recorded for multiple sclerosis patients relative to controls. Samples from one preparation batch, clustered by F measure, grouped strongly together. When patients were compared with controls, 4 or 5 TRBV segments were more frequent, TRBV5-6, TRBV5-1 and TRBV20-1 among them.

The sample holds a few counts of this clonotype. Its antigen is as yet unknown. The sequenced sample consisted of blood. The chain has TRBV5-1 and TRBJ2-1, with 14 bases matching TRBD2. This clonotype was obtained from a girl aged 5 to 17 with multiple sclerosis. This CDR3 reads CASSPEGTSGGKSSYNEQFF. As DNA, the CDR3 is TGCGCCAGCAGCCCCGAGGGGACTAGCGGGGGTAAGAGCTCCTACAATGAGCAGTTCTTC.